This T cell receptor beta chain was captured by sequencing in a study of long-term antiretroviral therapy in people with HIV (dated by TCRdb to between 2021 and 2022). The study in broad terms: The earliest samples were collected roughly a decade before the 2015 WHO recommendation for immediate ART, at a time when ART was usually postponed until CD4 counts fell. This retrospective serial study examined whether starting ART and sustained HIV suppression were associated with changes in the composition and diversity of the TRB repertoire in peripheral blood. Test extractions of a monoclonal T-cell line alongside 33 polyclonal samples showed no cross-contamination during QIAcube processing. From some 30 adults with confirmed HIV infection, the cohort provided fewer than 200 cryopreserved PBMC samples, gathered serially across a mean of around six years (range 1-12). Of the roughly 31 participants with HIV, about a dozen were female. The study at large found these results: Starting ART was linked to a significant rise in TRB diversity, yet even with long-term ART the diversity remained significantly lower than in transplant donor controls. Since PBMC availability was limited, sequencing covered only the TCR beta chain, with no alpha chain pairing. Inferences about post-ART repertoire changes were limited because no data were available on ART adherence, viral resistance or therapy changes. CDR3 length ranges in HIV repertoires were narrower than in controls, and network structure suggested an antigen-experienced repertoire with only a slight naive shift after ART. The samples span the years 2004 to 2017, and the ART regimens used may be less effective than current regimens. Because pre-ART samples had limited cell numbers, profiling was done on unsorted PBMC rather than on sorted CD4+ and CD8+ T cells. The repertoire was dominated across all time points by expanded TRB clones identified before ART initiation, although this dominance was seen to fluctuate and to decrease in many PLHIV after ART.

Inclusion was restricted to participants for whom at least one PBMC sample before ART initiation and at least two post-ART samples were available. All participants with HIV were treated in the United States of America. Before DNA extraction, cryopreserved samples of 1-10 million PBMC were thawed and washed. At the time of the earliest PBMC sample for each participant with HIV, ages ranged from roughly 23 to 60 years. PBMC samples from each participant spanned 1-4 timepoints before ART initiation and 2-8 timepoints after ART initiation, with a median of 7 samples. For every participant, serial HIV viral load, CD4+ T-cell count, ART history and demographic data were obtained. Genomic DNA was extracted from unsorted PBMC with a Qiagen kit on a QIAcube, with processing performed in batches of 12 samples. Points on this clone: No antigen is known for it. No clone much larger than this one lies a single base away; base qualities are absent.

The immunoSEQ hsTCRB v3.0 assay was used at survey level resolution for TRB variable region sequencing. The targeted TRB sequencing depth was about 40,000-55,000 T-cell genomes per sample. Pooled TRB libraries were sequenced on an Illumina MiSeq with a v3 150-cycle kit. In the source study's methods: Repertoire analysis was performed in R inside a reproducible Nextflow workflow that covered QC, data transformation and analysis. LymphoSeq2, an R package for exploring AIRR-Seq data, was used to implement the custom analyses. A few samples that yielded fewer than 5000 total TRB sequences were excluded, so that 150 to 200 HIV repertoires were analyzed. Among the roughly 200 retained HIV repertoires, 55 to 60 were collected before ART initiation and around 130 after ART initiation. Repertoires were downsampled to 5000 TRB nucleotide sequences, and summary statistics were averaged over 100 downsampling iterations. Only TRB sequences with CDR3 regions of at least seven amino acids were retained for analysis. Diversity was measured with a Shannon entropy-derived clonality score and the Gini coefficient. In the repertoire networks, any two of the top 5000 CDR3 amino acid sequences were connected whenever the two sequences differed by an edit distance of one. For TRB CDR3 amino acid sequences, GLIPH2 was used to predict antigen specificity groups and MHC restriction. To flag known CMV, EBV, HIV or tissue antigen associations, CDR3 amino acid sequences were matched against VDJdb and McPAS-TCR. Pre-ART, post-ART and control groups were compared with Wilcoxon signed-rank tests and Holm-Bonferroni correction. The immuneACCESS repertoire file appears here via TCRdb, limited to in-frame rearrangements. These files lack a portion of the clones; in checked studies, under half of the deficit traces to unresolved V genes, and the cause of the others is not known. That table supplies the V and J calls and clone size; D and trimming were determined from the DNA. The sample data list tens of thousands of clones, and 88% of these were observed just once. The ten largest account for almost 7.5% of the sample.

The clonotype was recovered from a man aged 45-65 years with HIV. Sequencing used unsorted PBMCs, obtained roughly 5 years before starting antiretroviral therapy.

The CDR3 amino acid sequence is: CATSFRTGYTEAFF. The DNA is TGTGCCACCAGCTTCCGGACAGGGTACACTGAAGCTTTCTTT. The V and J genes are TRBV15 and TRBJ1-1, with 8 junctional bases fitting TRBD1. From a lookup of the germline V gene (reference sequence), CDR1 and CDR2 are LNHNV and YYDKDF. The CDR3 holds 14 amino acids from the cysteine to the phenylalanine. The retained sequence is limited to the CDR3, 42 bases, with the frame set at the first base. Trimming leaves V shorter by 5 bases and J shorter by 3 bases, with the junction holding 5 bases beyond the gene matches.